Each of the 9 T cell receptor beta chains below was sequenced from the same sample in a study of T-cell reconstitution after alpha-beta-depleted transplantation in children. Preparing the TCRbeta library involved the use of unique molecular identifiers. TCRdb independently ran MiXCR on the PCR reads; one entry per CDR3 protein. The sample lists some 80,000 distinct CDR3 sequences; less than 20% were seen once. The specimen comprised PBMCs, mostly from graft donor cells, sampled 360 days after TCRalphabeta/CD19-depleted stem cell transplant. Source of these receptors: a male patient between 2 and 15 years old who had a stem cell transplant for acute lymphoblastic leukemia, so the T cells may come from the graft donor.

This clonotype was recorded a few times. The chain employs TRBV11-2 and TRBJ2-3; 15 positions match TRBD2. There are 20 residues in the CDR3. The germline gives CDR1 SGHAT, CDR2 FQNNGV. The V and J ends lost 1 base and 3 bases, in that order; junction bases with no gene match: 11. As DNA, the CDR3 is TGTGCCAGCAGCTTAGGCCGGACTAGCGGGAGGGCCCGGAGGACAGATACGCAGTATTTT. Residues: CASSLGRTSGRARRTDTQYF.

This clonotype showed up just a few times. V gene TRBV12-3 or TRBV12-4 combines with J gene TRBJ2-5; D may be TRBD1 (6 bases). V lost 6 bases and J lost 5, with 13 bases in between. The CDR3 spans 13 residues. CDR3 bases: TGTGCCAGCAGCCCTACAGGGATGGAGACCCAGTACTTC. The encoded protein is CASSPTGMETQYF.

For this clonotype: One junction end disagrees with the germline gene, perhaps due to a read error. The genes are TRBV12-3 or TRBV12-4 and TRBJ2-7; 7 nucleotides match TRBD2. The CDR3 contains 18 residues. CDR3 in amino acids: CTSSLLAGVKVRTYEQYF. The CDR3 DNA sequence: TGTACCAGCAGTTTACTCGCGGGAGTAAAAGTGAGGACCTACGAGCAGTACTTC.

This clonotype was counted only a few times. V and J are TRBV9 and TRBJ2-1; 8 bases are shared with TRBD2. With 0 bases clipped from V and 10 bases from J, the junction kept 9 bases outside the gene matches. The CDR3 spans 15 residues. The germline CDR1 and CDR2 sequences are SGDLS and YYNGEE. The CDR3 loop reads CASSVEPGRAGEQFF. Written as DNA, the CDR3 is TGTGCCAGCAGCGTAGAACCCGGGAGGGCGGGGGAGCAGTTCTTC.

The chain combines TRBV6-1 with TRBJ2-6; D call uncertain. CDR1 MNHNS and CDR2 SASEGT come from the germline V gene. V lost 6 bases, J lost 0 bases, and 9 bases lay in between. The CDR3 extends over 15 amino acids. For the CDR3, the DNA is TGTGCCAGCAGAGATTGGAGCTCTGGGGCCAACGTCCTGACTTTC. Protein: CASRDWSSGANVLTF.

In its sample, this clonotype was seen many times. The chain links TRBV11-2 to TRBJ2-3, with D unclear. Germline CDR1 is SGHAT and CDR2 is FQNNGV. The CDR3 extends over 15 amino acids. V lost 0 bases and J lost 2, with 9 bases in between. The CDR3 spells CASSLDDLFTDTQYF. CDR3 DNA sequence: TGTGCCAGCAGCTTAGATGACCTTTTCACAGATACGCAGTATTTT.

This clonotype was seen more than once but under ten times. V is TRBV18 and J is TRBJ2-7, with D perhaps matching TRBD2 (5 bases). The germline V and J ends were trimmed by 4 bases and 6 bases, with 13 bases remaining between them. CDR1 and CDR2 (germline): KGHSH, LQKENI. This CDR3 has 13 amino acids. The CDR3 DNA reads as TGTGCCAGCTCACTCGACGGGGTTACCGAGCAGTACTTC. Translation gives CASSLDGVTEQYF.

A few counts support this clonotype. The chain is built from TRBV7-2 and TRBJ2-7, with 7 bases identical to TRBD1. The V segment lost 3 bases and the J segment 2 bases; nucleotides outside the gene matches: 4. This CDR3 spans 14 amino acids. The germline CDR1 and CDR2 sequences are SGHTA and FQGNSA. CDR3 nucleotide sequence: TGTGCCAGCAGCTTCTGGCAGGGGGCCTACGAGCAGTACTTC. It translates to CASSFWQGAYEQYF.

The chain carries TRBV12-3 or TRBV12-4 and TRBJ2-2, with TRBD2 matching 11 bases. The length of the CDR3 is 15 residues. J was trimmed by 5 bases and V by 6 bases; bases with no gene match: 5. CDR3 residues: CASRMGLAVTGELFF. CDR3 sequence (DNA): TGTGCCAGCAGGATGGGACTAGCGGTGACCGGGGAGCTGTTTTTT.